A selection of T cell receptor beta chains follows, all from one sample in a study of blood T cell repertoires in COVID-19. Libraries were prepared by immunoSEQ multiplex PCR; TCRdb keeps only in-frame clonotypes and omits some of them. In the table there are about 170,000 clones, roughly 84% of which are singletons. The sample comprised peripheral blood. Receptor source: a human donor with acute or convalescent COVID-19. The donor label of this sample is uncertain. CDR3s include the opening cysteine and the closing phenylalanine or tryptophan.

v_gene	len	CDR3aa
TRBV2	14	CASSRTDSNQPQHF
TRBV5-1	16	CASSSGGTRSSYEQYF
TRBV5-6	17	CASSSTGTSGGRETQYF
TRBV30	12	CAGDRGSYEQYF
TRBV4-1	17	CASTLLPPSGTDNEQFF
TRBV3-1/TRBV3-2	18	CASSQDPTATLDRYGYTF
TRBV5-1	18	CASRAGTSGGLAYNEQFF
TRBV4-1	16	CASSQGSGSLTDTQYF
TRBV7-2	16	CASSLGAAGNSYEQFF
TRBV4-1	15	CASSSRDRGYEELFF
TRBV7-2	14	CASSLRGAGNTIYF
TRBV19	16	CASSRQGQSGANVLTF
TRBV7-2	13	CASSWTSGGAQYF
TRBV19	17	CASTHLAGGRRTGELFF
TRBV11-2	14	CASSLGDSRYGYTF
TRBV19	15	CASSGGGTGNYGYTF
TRBV7-9	13	CASSSLSGYEQYF
TRBV5-5	14	CASSLSGVNQPQHF
TRBV5-1	17	CASSLPALAGGKNEQFF
TRBV4-1	18	CASSQVGQAFSGANVLTF
TRBV5-6	12	CASSLGTSRQFF
TRBV6-5	14	CASSFGLESYEQYF
TRBV6-5	14	CASRPQGTNYGYTF
TRBV2	14	CASSQTVLNTEAFF
TRBV5-4	14	CASSPPGSNTEAFF
TRBV11-1	16	CASSLLPSGSSYEQYF
TRBV5-1	14	CASSPYRGTGELFF
TRBV9	15	CASSPRGDPYNEQFF
TRBV28	15	CASFSRELAKNIQYF
TRBV11-1	14	CASSLAGARYEQYF
TRBV10-3	14	CAISERTSGTEAFF
TRBV6-5	13	CASSYLGTAEQYF
TRBV2	12	CASSGTGTGYTF